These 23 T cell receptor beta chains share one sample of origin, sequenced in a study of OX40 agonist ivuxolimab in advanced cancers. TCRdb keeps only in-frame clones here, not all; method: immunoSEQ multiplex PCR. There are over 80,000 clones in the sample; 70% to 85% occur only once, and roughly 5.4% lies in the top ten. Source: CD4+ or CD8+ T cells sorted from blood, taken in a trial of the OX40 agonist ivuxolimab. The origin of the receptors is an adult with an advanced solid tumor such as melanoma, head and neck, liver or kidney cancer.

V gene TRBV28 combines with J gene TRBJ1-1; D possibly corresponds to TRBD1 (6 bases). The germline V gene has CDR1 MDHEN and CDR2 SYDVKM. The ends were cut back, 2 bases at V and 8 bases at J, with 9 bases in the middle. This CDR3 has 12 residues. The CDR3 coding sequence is TGTGCCAGCAGTTTACCTGGACAGGAAGCTTTCTTT. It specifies CASSLPGQEAFF.

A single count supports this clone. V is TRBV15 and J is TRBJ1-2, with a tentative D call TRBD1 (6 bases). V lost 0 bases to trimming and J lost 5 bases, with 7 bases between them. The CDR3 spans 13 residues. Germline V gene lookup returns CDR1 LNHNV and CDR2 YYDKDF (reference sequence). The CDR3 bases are TGTGCCACCAGCAGAGACGGACAGTATGGCTACACCTTC. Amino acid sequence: CATSRDGQYGYTF.

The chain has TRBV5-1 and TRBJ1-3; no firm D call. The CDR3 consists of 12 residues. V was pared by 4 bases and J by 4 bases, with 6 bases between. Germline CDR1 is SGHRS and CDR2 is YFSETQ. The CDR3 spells CASSSQGNTIYF. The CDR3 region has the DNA TGCGCCAGCAGCAGCCAGGGAAACACCATATATTTT.

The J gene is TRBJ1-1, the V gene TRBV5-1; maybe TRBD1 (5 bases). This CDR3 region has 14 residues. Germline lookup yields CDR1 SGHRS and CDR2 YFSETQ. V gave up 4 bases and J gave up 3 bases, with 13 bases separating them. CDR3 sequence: CASSPQGGDTEAFF. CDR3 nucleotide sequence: TGCGCCAGCAGCCCTCAGGGTGGGGACACTGAAGCTTTCTTT. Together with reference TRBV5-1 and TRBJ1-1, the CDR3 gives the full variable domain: KAGVTQTPRYLIKTRGQQVTLSCSPISGHRSVSWYQQTPGQGLQFLFEYFSETQRNKGNFPGRFSGRQFSNSRSEMNVSTLELGDSALYLCASSPQGGDTEAFFGQGTRLTVV.

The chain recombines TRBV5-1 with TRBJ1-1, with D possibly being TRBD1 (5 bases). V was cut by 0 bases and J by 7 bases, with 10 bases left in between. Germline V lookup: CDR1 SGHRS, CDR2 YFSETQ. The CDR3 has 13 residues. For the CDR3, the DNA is TGCGCCAGCAGCTTGGGGGGCGGTATTGAAGCTTTCTTT. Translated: CASSLGGGIEAFF.

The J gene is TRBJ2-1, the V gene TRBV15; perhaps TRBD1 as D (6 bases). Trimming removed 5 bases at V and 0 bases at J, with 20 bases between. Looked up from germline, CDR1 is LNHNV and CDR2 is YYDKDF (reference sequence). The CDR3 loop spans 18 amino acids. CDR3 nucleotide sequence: TGTGCCACCAGCTCCCTGCAGAGGGGGACCTTCTCCTACAATGAGCAGTTCTTC. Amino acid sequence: CATSSLQRGTFSYNEQFF.

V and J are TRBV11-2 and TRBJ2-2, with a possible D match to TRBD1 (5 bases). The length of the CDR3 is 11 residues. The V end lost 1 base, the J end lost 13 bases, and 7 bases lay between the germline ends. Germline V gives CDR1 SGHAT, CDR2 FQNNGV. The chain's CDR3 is CASSLGTGLFF. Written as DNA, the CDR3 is TGTGCCAGCAGCTTAGGCACAGGGCTGTTTTTT.

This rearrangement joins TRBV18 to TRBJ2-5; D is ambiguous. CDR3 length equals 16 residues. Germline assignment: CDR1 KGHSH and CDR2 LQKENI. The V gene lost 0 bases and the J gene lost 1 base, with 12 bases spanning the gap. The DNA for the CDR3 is TGTGCCAGCTCACCACCGAAATGGCTGGGCCAAGAGACCCAGTACTTC. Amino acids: CASSPPKWLGQETQYF.

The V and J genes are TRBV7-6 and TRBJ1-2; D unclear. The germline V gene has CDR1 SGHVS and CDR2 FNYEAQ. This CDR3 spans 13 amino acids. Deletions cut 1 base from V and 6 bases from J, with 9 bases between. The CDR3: CASSLGGADGYTF. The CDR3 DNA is TGTGCCAGCAGCTTAGGAGGAGCTGATGGCTACACCTTC. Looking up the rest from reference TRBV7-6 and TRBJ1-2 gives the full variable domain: GAGVSQSPRYKVTKRGQDVALRCDPISGHVSLYWYRQALGQGPEFLTYFNYEAQQDKSGLPNDRFSAERPEGSISTLTIQRTEQRDSAMYRCASSLGGADGYTFGSGTRLTVV.

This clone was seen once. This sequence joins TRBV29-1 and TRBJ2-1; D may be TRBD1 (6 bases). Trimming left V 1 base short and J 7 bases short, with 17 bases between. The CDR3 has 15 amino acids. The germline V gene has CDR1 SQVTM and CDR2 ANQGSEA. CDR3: CSVEVYGTGLNEQFF. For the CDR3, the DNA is TGCAGCGTTGAAGTCTACGGAACAGGGTTGAATGAGCAGTTCTTC.

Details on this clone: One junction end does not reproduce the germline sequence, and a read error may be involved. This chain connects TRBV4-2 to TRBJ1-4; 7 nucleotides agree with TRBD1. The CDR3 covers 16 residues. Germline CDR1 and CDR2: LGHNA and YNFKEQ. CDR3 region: CASSSDRALNNDKLFF. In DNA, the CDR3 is TGTGCCAGCAGCTCAGACAGGGCGCTTAATAATGACAAACTGTTTTTT.

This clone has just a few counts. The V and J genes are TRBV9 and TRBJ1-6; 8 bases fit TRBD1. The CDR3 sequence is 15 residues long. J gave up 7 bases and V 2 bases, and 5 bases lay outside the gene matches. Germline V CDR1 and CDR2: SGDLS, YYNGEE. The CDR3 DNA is TGTGCCAGCAGCGTCCACGACAGGGGCAATTCACCCCTCCACTTT. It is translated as CASSVHDRGNSPLHF.

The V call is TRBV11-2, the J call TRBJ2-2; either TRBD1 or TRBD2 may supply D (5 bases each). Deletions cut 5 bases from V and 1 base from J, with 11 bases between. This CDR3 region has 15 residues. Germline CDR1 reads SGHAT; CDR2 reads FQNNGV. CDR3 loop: CASSPKGRNTGELFF. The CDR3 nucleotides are TGTGCCAGCAGCCCCAAGGGACGGAACACCGGGGAGCTGTTTTTT. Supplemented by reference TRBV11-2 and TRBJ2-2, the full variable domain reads EAGVAQSPRYKIIEKRQSVAFWCNPISGHATLYWYQQILGQGPKLLIQFQNNGVVDDSQLPKDRFSAERLKGVDSTLKIQPAKLEDSAVYLCASSPKGRNTGELFFGEGSRLTVL.

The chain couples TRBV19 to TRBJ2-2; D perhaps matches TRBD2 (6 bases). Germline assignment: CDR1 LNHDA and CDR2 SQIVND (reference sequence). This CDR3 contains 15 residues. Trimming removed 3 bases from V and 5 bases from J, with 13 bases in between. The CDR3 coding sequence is TGTGCCAGTAGTATGGGTGCGGGGAGGACCGGGGAGCTGTTTTTT. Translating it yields CASSMGAGRTGELFF.

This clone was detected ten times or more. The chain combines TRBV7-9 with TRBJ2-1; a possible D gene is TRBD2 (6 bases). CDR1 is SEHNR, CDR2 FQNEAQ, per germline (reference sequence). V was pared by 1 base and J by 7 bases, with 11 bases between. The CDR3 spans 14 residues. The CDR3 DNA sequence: TGTGCCAGCAGCTTAGTTTCCGGAGGGAATGAGCAGTTCTTC. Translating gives CASSLVSGGNEQFF.

The CDR3 DNA reads TGCGCCAGCAGCTTGGGACTAGCGGGAGACGAGCAGTACTTC. Translation gives CASSLGLAGDEQYF. V gene TRBV5-1 combines with J gene TRBJ2-7; 12 positions match TRBD2. The V segment lost 0 bases and the J segment 5 bases; nucleotides outside the gene matches: 0. Per the germline V gene, CDR1 is SGHRS and CDR2 is YFSETQ. CDR3 length equals 14 residues.

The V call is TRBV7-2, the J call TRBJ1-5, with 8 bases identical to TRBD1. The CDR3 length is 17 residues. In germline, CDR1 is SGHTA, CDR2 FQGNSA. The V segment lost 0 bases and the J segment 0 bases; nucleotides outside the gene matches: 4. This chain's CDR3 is CASSLAGQGYSNQPQHF. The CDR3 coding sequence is TGTGCCAGCAGCTTAGCAGGACAGGGATATAGCAATCAGCCCCAGCATTTT.

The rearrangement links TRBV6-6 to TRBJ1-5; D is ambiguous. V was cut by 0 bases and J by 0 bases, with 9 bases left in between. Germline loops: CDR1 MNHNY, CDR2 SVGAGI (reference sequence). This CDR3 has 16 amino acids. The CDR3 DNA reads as TGTGCCAGCAGTTACTCGCCAGGAAGTAGCAATCAGCCCCAGCATTTT. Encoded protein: CASSYSPGSSNQPQHF.

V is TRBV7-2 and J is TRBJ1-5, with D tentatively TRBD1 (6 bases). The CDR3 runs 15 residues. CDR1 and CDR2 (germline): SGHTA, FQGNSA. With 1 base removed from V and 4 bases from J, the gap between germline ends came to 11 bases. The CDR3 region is CASSLGRGGNQPQHF. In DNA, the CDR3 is TGTGCCAGCAGCTTAGGCAGGGGTGGGAATCAGCCCCAGCATTTT.

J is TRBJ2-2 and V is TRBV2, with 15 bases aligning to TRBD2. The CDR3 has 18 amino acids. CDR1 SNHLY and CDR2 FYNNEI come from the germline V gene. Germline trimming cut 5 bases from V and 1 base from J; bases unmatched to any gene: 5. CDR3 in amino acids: CASSTGTSGGMNTGELFF. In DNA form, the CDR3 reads TGTGCCAGCAGTACCGGGACTAGCGGGGGGATGAACACCGGGGAGCTGTTTTTT.

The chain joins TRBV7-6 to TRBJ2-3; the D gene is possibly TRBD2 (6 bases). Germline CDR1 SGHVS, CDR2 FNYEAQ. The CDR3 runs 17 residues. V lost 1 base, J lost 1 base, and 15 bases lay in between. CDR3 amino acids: CASSLDPGVVGTDTQYF. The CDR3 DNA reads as TGTGCCAGCAGCTTAGATCCGGGGGTCGTCGGCACAGATACGCAGTATTTT.

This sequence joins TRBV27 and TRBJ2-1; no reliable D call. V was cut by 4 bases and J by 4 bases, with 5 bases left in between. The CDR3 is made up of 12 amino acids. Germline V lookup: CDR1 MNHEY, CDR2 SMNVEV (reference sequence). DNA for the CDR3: TGTGCCAGCAGTTCCGTTTACAATGAGCAGTTCTTC. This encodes CASSSVYNEQFF.

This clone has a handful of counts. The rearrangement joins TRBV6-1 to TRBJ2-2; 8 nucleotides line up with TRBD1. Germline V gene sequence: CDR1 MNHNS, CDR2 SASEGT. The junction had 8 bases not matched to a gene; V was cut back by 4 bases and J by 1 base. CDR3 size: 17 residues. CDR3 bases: TGTGCCAGCAGTGTAAACCACGGACAGGGGAACACCGGGGAGCTGTTTTTT. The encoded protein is CASSVNHGQGNTGELFF.